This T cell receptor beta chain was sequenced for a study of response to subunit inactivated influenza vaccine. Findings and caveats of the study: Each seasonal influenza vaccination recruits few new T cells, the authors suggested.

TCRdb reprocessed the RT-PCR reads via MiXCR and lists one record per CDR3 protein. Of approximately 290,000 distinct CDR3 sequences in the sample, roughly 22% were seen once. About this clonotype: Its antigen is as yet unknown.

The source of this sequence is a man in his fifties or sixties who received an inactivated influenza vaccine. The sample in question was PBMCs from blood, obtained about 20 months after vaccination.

The CDR3 is CASSLQTGNTEAFF. The DNA of the CDR3 is TGCGCCAGCAGCTTACAAACAGGCAACACTGAAGCTTTCTTT. The rearrangement links TRBV5-1 to TRBJ1-1, with D possibly matching TRBD1 (5 bases). The length of the CDR3 is 14 residues. CDR1 and CDR2 from the germline V gene are SGHRS and YFSETQ. V was clipped by 2 bases and J by 2 bases, with 10 bases between them.